The 10 T cell receptor beta chains given below trace back to one sample, sequenced in a study of cytomegalovirus exposure and HLA in healthy donors. Assay: immunoSEQ multiplex PCR; the TCRdb copy retains only in-frame clones and omits some. The table records around 250,000 clones, 90% of them present only once. Material: PBMCs. The receptors originated from a woman under 30 in good health and CMV-seronegative.

V usage is TRBV6-1 and J usage is TRBJ1-1; D uncertain. The V gene's germline CDR1 is MNHNS and CDR2 SASEGT. V was trimmed by 8 bases and J by 0 bases, leaving 7 bases between them. The CDR3 length is 12 residues. The CDR3 loop reads CASGGMNTEAFF. In DNA form, the CDR3 reads TGTGCCAGCGGAGGGATGAACACTGAAGCTTTCTTT.

This clone has just one count. The chain carries TRBV29-1 and TRBJ2-5; D might be TRBD2 (6 bases). V was cut by 0 bases and J by 7 bases, with 15 bases left in between. Looked up from germline, CDR1 is SQVTM and CDR2 is ANQGSEA. The CDR3 spans 14 residues. The CDR3 sequence is CSVEDASGAGTQYF. CDR3 sequence (DNA): TGCAGCGTTGAAGACGCCTCGGGAGCAGGGACCCAGTACTTC.

V gene TRBV19 combines with J gene TRBJ1-1, with D possibly matching TRBD1 (6 bases). V was clipped by 5 bases and J by 4 bases, with 14 bases between them. Germline assignment: CDR1 LNHDA and CDR2 SQIVND (reference sequence). The length of the CDR3 is 14 residues. CDR3 loop: CASSLTGPPTEAFF. The CDR3 coding sequence is TGTGCCAGTAGTCTTACAGGGCCCCCCACTGAAGCTTTCTTT.

The V and J genes are TRBV16 and TRBJ1-2; D call uncertain. Germline-derived CDR1 and CDR2 are KGHSY and FQNENV. The V end lost 2 bases, the J end lost 6 bases, and 7 bases lay between the germline ends. The CDR3 has 12 amino acids. CDR3 coding DNA: TGTGCCAGCAGCCAAAACACCGATGGCTACACCTTC. This encodes CASSQNTDGYTF.

The V gene is TRBV7-2, the J gene TRBJ1-1; D is unresolved. The CDR3 spans 12 residues. The V end was cut by 5 bases, the J end by 2 bases, with 6 bases between. Looked up from germline, CDR1 is SGHTA and CDR2 is FQGNSA. CDR3 DNA sequence: TGTGCCAGCAGCCATCCAAACACTGAAGCTTTCTTT. Translated, it gives CASSHPNTEAFF.

CDR3 bases: TGCGCCAGCAGCCCGGTTCGACAGGATAATTCACCCCTCCACTTT. It codes for CASSPVRQDNSPLHF. This chain joins TRBV5-1 and TRBJ1-6; a weak D match, TRBD1 (6 bases). With 4 bases removed from V and 5 bases from J, the gap between germline ends came to 13 bases. The CDR3 is 15 amino acids. Germline V gene sequence: CDR1 SGHRS, CDR2 YFSETQ.

DNA of the CDR3: TGCGCCAGCAGCCAAGACGGACTTAATAATTCACCCCTCCACTTT. Translated: CASSQDGLNNSPLHF. J is TRBJ1-6 and V is TRBV4-1; D unresolved. Germline V lookup: CDR1 MGHRA, CDR2 YSYEKL. The V end lost 0 bases, the J end lost 5 bases, and 8 bases lay between the germline ends. This CDR3 is built from 15 residues.

The chain employs TRBV2 and TRBJ2-1; 14 bases agree with TRBD2. CDR1 is SNHLY and CDR2 is FYNNEI in the germline V gene. Trimming at V came to 7 bases and at J to 14 bases, leaving 10 bases not matched to a gene. The CDR3 is 14 amino acids. CDR3 bases: TGTGCCAGCATGACTAGCGGGGGGGCTGATTACAAGTTCTTC. Residues: CASMTSGGADYKFF.

This clone showed up just a few times. The V and J genes are TRBV4-3 and TRBJ1-6; no firm D call. Germline V CDR1 and CDR2: LGHNA, YSLEER. V lost 0 bases and J lost 6, with 6 bases in between. The CDR3 is 14 amino acids. CDR3 DNA sequence: TGCGCCAGCAGCCAAGATCACAGTAATTCACCCCTCCACTTT. This sequence encodes CASSQDHSNSPLHF.

The rearrangement joins TRBV25-1 to TRBJ1-3; possible D gene TRBD1, 6 bases. The CDR3 runs 14 residues. The V end lost 5 bases, the J end lost 4 bases, and 12 bases lay between the germline ends. Per germline, CDR1 MGHDK and CDR2 SYGVNS. The CDR3 nucleotides read TGTGCCAGCAGTCCCACCGGGACAGGAAACACCATATATTTT. It encodes CASSPTGTGNTIYF.